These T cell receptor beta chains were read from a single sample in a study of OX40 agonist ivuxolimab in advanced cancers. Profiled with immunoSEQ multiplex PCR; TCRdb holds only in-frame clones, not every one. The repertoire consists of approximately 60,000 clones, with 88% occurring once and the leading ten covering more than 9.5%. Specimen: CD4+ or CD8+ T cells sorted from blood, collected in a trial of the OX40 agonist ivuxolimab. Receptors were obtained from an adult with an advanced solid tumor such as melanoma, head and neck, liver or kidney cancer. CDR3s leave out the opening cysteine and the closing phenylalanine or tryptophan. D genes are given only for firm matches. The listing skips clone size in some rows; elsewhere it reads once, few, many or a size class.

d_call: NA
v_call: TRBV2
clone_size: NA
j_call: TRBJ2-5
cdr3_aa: ASRWGSETQY

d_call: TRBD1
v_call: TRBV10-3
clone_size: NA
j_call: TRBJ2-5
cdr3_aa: AIPPVGGEETQY

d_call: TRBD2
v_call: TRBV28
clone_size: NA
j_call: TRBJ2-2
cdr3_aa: ASSRTSGIPGELF

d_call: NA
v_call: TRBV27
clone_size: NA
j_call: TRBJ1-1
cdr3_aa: ASSLSWGDDTEAF

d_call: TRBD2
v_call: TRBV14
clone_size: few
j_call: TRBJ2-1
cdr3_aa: ASSQDWVSGAGVYNEQF

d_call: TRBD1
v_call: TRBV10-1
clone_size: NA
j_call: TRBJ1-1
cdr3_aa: ASSGTGARATEAF

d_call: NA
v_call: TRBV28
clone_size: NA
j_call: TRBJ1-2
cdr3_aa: ATGNGYT

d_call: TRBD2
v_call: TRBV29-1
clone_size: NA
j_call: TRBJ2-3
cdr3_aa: SVEVETSGTDTQY

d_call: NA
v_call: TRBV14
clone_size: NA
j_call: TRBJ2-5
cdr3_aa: ASSQEIGVETQY

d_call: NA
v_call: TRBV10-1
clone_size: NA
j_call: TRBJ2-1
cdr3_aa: ASQSDEQF

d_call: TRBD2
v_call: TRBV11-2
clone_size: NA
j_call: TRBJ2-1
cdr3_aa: ASSLGVVAAGAHEQF

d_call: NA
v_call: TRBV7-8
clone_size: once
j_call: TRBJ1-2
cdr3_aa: ASSSDINYGYT

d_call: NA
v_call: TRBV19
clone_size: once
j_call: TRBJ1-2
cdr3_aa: ASSIIGGDYGYT

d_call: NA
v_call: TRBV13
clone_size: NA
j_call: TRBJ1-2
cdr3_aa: ASSLTGIGGYT

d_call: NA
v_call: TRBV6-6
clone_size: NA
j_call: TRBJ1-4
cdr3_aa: ASSYDFREKLF

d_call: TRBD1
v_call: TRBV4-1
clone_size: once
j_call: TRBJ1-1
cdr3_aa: ASSQTGAGTEAF

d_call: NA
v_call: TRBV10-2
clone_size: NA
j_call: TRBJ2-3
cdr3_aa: ASSAPGRTDTQY

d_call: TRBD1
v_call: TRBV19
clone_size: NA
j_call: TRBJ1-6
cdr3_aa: ASSMVQGGSYNSPLH

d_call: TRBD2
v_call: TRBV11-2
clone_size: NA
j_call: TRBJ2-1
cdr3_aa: ASSLDRAGAYRNEQF

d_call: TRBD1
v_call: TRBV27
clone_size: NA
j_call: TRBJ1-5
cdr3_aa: ASSLTGGYSNQPQH

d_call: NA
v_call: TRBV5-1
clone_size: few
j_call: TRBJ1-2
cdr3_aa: ASSPIEGQPFGYT

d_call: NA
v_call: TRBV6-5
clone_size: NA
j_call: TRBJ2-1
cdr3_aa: ASSKQGYSYNEQF

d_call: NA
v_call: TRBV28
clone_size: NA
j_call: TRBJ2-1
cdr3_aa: ASRDSSYNEQF

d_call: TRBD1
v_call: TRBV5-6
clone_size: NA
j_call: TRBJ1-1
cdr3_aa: ASSGQGPGAF

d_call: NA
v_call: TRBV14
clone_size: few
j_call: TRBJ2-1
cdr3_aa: ASSQEEGWGEQF

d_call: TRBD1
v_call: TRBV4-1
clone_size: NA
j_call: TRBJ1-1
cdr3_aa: ASSQDPGGSTEAF

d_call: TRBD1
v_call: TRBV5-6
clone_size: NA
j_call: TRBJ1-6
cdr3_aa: ASSPNRDRGLLYNSPLH

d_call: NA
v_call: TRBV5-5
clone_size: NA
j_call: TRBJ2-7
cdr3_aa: ASSLWLGYEQY

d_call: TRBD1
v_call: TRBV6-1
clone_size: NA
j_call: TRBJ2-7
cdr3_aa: ASSLGQEYEQY

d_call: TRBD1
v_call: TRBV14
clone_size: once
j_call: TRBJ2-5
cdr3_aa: ASSQAQGAAETQY

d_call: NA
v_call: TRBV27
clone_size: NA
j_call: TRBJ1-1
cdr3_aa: ASRIQGLAEAF

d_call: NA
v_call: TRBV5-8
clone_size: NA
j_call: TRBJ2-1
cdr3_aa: ASRPTPVLATSSYNEQF

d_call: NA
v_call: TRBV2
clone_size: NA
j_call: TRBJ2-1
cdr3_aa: ASSNPDRHNEQF

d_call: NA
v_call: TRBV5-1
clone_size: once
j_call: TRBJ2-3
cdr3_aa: ASSSRDTAGTDTQY

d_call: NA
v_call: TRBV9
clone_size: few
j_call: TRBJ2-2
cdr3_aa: ASSDGTGRAGELF

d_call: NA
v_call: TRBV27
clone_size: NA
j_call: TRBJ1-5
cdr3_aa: ASSFQYSQPQH

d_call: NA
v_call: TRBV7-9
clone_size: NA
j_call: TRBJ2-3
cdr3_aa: ASSWDSTDTQY

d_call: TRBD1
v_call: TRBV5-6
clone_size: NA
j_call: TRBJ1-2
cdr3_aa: ASSGTGDGYT